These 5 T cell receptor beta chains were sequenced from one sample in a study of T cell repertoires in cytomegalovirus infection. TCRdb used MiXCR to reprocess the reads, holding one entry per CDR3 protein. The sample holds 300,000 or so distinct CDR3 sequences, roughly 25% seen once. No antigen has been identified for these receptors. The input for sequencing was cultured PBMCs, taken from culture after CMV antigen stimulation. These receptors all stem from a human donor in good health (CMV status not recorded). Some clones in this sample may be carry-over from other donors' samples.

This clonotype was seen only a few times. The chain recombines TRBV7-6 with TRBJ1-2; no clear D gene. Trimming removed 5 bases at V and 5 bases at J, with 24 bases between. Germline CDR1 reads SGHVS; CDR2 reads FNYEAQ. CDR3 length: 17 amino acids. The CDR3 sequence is CASSPGRRHTLEYGYTF. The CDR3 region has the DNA TGTGCCAGCAGCCCCGGACGGAGACACACCCTCGAATATGGCTACACCTTC.

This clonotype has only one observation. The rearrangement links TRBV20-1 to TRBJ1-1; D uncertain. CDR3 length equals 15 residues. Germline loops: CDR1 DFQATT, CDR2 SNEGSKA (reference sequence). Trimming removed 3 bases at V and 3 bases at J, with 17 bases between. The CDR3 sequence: CSASNQPGWYTEAFF. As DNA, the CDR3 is TGCAGTGCTAGTAATCAGCCCGGATGGTACACTGAAGCTTTCTTT.

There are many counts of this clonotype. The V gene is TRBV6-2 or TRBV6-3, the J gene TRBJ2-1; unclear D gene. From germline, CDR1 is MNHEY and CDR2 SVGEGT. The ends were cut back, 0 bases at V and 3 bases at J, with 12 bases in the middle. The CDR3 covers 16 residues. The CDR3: CASSYSIGGDYNEQFF. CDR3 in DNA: TGTGCCAGCAGTTACTCGATCGGCGGAGACTACAATGAGCAGTTCTTC.

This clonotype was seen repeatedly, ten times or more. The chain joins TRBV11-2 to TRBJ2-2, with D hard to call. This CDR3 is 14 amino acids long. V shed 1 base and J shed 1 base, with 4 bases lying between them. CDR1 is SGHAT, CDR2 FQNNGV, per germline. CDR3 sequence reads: CASSLGVNTGELFF. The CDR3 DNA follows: TGTGCCAGCAGCTTAGGAGTGAACACCGGGGAGCTGTTTTTT.

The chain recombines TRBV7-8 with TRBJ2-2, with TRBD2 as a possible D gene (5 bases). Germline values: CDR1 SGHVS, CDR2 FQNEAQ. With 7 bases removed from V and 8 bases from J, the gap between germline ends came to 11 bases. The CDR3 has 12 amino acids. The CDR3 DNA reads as TGTGCCAGCAACCACCCGGGGGGGGAGCTGTTTTTT. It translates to CASNHPGGELFF.